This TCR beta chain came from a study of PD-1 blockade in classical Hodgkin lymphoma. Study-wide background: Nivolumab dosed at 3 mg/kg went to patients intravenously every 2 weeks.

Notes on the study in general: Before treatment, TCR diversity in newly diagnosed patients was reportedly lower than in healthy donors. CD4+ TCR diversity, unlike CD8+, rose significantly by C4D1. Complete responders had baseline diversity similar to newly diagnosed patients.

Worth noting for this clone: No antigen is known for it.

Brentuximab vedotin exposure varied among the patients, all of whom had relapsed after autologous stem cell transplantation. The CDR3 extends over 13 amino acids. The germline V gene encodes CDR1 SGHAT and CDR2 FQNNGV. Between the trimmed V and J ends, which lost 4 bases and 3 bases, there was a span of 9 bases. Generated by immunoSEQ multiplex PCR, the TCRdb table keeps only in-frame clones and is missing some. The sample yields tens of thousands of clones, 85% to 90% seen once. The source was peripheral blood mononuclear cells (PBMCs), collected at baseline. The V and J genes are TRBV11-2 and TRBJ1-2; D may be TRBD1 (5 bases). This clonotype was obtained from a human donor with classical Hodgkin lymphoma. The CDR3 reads CASSSRDYYGYTF. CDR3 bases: TGTGCCAGCAGCTCCAGGGATTACTATGGCTACACCTTC.